The subject of this entry is one T cell receptor (beta chain). Its specificity is not known. The entry originates in a study of beta chain features in type 1 diabetes. Sorted CD4+ subsets: naive, central memory, regulatory, stem cell-like memory (CD45RO/CCR7/CD25/CD127/CD95/CD27 panel). General study points: The study found fewer insertions and more deletions at VDJ junctions in type 1 diabetes patients. Within each of all four CD4+ subsets, Type 1 diabetes patients had TCRB CDR3s that were moderately but significantly shorter.

Expressed TCRB transcripts were sequenced, since all the RNA that had been isolated was reverse transcribed. The table came from immunoSEQ multiplex PCR; TCRdb's copy has only in-frame clones and leaves some out. The sample has 240,000 or so clones; about 14% are singletons. Sequenced sample: naive CD4+ T cells from blood. The TCR originated in a man aged 25 to 45 with type 1 diabetes.

As DNA, the CDR3 is TGTGCCAGCAGCTTAGGGACAGGGTACCAAGAGACCCAGTACTTC. Its translation is CASSLGTGYQETQYF. The chain couples TRBV7-8 to TRBJ2-5; TRBD1 aligns across 8 bases. V was pared by 1 base and J by 0 bases, with 1 base of the junction left unmatched. Germline V gene data show CDR1 as SGHVS and CDR2 as FQNEAQ. This CDR3 spans 15 amino acids.